Detailed here is one TCR beta chain. The antigen it recognizes is unknown. This sequence is one base from a far larger clone and is likely a read error. At the DNA level, this CDR3 is encoded by other sequences in the same sample as well. The sample comes from a study of cytomegalovirus exposure and HLA in healthy donors listed by TCRdb under 2017. Broadly, across the study: According to an earlier analysis of 587 of the donors, about 190 million T cells yielded roughly 100 million unique TCR beta sequences and about 300 Gb of sequence data. A few DR-DQ haplotypes were treated as single units for association and clustering because of strong linkage in the cohort. Donor age, sex, ethnicity and CMV serostatus were collected together with the repertoire data. To predict cytomegalovirus infection status, the study combined high-throughput TCR immunosequencing, statistical association of individual TCRs with disease status, and machine learning. Among the approximately 420 genotyped donors, approximately 76% belonged to the genetic ancestry cluster associated with self-reported Caucasian donors. Among 300 to 500 genotyped donors of the cohort, an average of around 250,000 unique TCR beta nucleotide sequences was sequenced per donor, of which about 18% were non-productive. An early release that covered around 590 HLA-typed donors contained 300 to 350 gigabases of sequencing data and 70 million to 100 million unique TCR sequences. Class I and class II HLA loci were covered by the typing at four-digit resolution. All discovery cohort repertoires had been generated on a single sequencing platform. A later analysis re-examined previously published TCR beta repertoires from hundreds of donors and added high-resolution HLA genotyping to investigate patterns of TCR occurrence. The number of donors typed differed by locus, with about 629-630 for A, B, C, DRB1 and DQB1, more than 500 for DQA1, 606 for DPA1, and 400 to 490 for DPB1. Using immunosequencing, the study profiled T cell repertoires from fewer than 850 subjects and related those repertoires to cytomegalovirus serostatus. In an earlier analysis of 587 of the donors, high-throughput TCR beta sequencing was used to judge whether each TCR beta V gene segment behaved as functional or pseudogenic. The aim of the study was to test whether cataloging public T cell receptors could identify signatures of past pathogen exposure. Genome-wide SNP genotypes for about 65% of the 666 donors were used in a later genetic analysis, which treated that subset as a discovery cohort. Along with the approximately 700-subject first cohort, a separate validation cohort of around 120 different subjects was used. In the later analysis, no new phenotypic data were used to find candidate immune exposures; instead, reliance was placed on TCR beta sequences and their occurrence across donors.

Library preparation was by the immunoSEQ multiplex PCR assay. For the multiplex PCR, a mixture combining 60 forward primers for TCR Vbeta segments and 13 reverse primers for TCR Jbeta segments was used. The CDR3 region of rearranged TCR beta genes was amplified from genomic DNA by a multiplex PCR assay. The amplified TCR beta libraries were sequenced on the Illumina HiSeq System as 87-base-pair reads. Turning to the authors' computational methods: A later analysis counted approximately 76 million unique TCR beta chains across the approximately 700 repertoires, and about 10 million of these chains were shared by at least two donors. Raw reads were error-corrected and collapsed into unique sequences by a nearest-neighbor algorithm in which closely related sequences were merged to remove PCR and sequencing errors. Alignment of CDR3 sequences to IMGT reference sequences was used to assign V, D and J gene segments. For a sequence to be retained, a match of at least six nucleotides to both a V gene segment and a J gene segment was required. Rearrangements were classified as productive when the CDR3 lacked stop codons and remained in frame with V and J, and all other rearrangements were classified as non-productive. CDR3 was defined according to IMGT convention as the region running from the second conserved V-encoded cysteine to the conserved J-encoded phenylalanine. In an earlier analysis of some 550 of the donors, sequences lacking an unambiguous match to a single V gene segment were excluded. An earlier analysis of some 610 of the donors called V segments functional above 56.7% productive rearrangements and segregating when the between-donor standard deviation exceeded 5%. A statistical classification framework was built for diagnosing cytomegalovirus status from the catalog of TCR beta chain sequences. In a later analysis, TCR nucleotide sequences were compared against IMGT/GENE-DB human TR gene sequences so that V and J genes could be assigned. The TCRdist pipeline was used in a later analysis to assign CDR3 sequences and most-parsimonious VDJ recombination scenarios. In a later analysis, each TCR beta chain was defined by its CDR3 amino acid sequence together with its V-gene family, and reads without a unique V-gene family were excluded. A later analysis removed 550 to 700 highly shared, low-generation-probability nucleotide sequences to deal with suspected cross-contamination and a sequencing artifact. In a later analysis, a clonal expansion index for each public chain was calculated from normalized within-repertoire ranks of inferred template counts. In a later analysis, generation probabilities were computed using a VDJ recombination model fitted to out-of-frame rearrangements, and the results were checked against IGoR. In a later analysis, hypergeometric tests were used to score TCR-TCR, TCR-HLA and TCR-CMV co-occurrence, with a repertoire-size bias correction applied to TCR pairs. In a later analysis, false discovery rates were estimated by permuting HLA or CMV assignments 20 times. A later analysis grouped co-occurring TCRs with DBSCAN, adding TCRdist sequence similarity when clustering within HLA-allele-positive subsets. Co-occurrence clustering excluded repertoires with fewer than 30,000 or more than 120,000 public chains, plus five with anomalous nucleotide sharing. TCRdb mirrors the immuneACCESS table, restricted to in-frame sequences. Some clones are absent from its copies; in checked studies, under half trace to an unresolved V gene, and the reason for the others is unknown. V and J calls and clone size are as listed in that table; D and trimming were resolved from the DNA. The sample yields 150,000 to 200,000 clones; 75% to 80% were counted once. The top ten clones comprise around 3.3% of the sample.

The cohort comprised around 690 healthy bone marrow donors. At the time of sampling, all cohort members were nominally healthy, though unrecorded immune exposures were likely present. The donor tested CMV seronegative, placing the donor among the 350 to 400 seronegative members of the cohort. Every donor gave a peripheral blood sample, and the peripheral blood mononuclear cells from that sample were used for TCR beta sequencing. The Qiagen DNeasy Blood Extraction Kit was used to extract genomic DNA from the blood cell samples. The germline V gene gives CDR1 as LGHNA and CDR2 as YNFKEQ. Trimming removed 4 bases from V and 8 bases from J, leaving 11 bases between the germline ends. Taken from cysteine to phenylalanine, the CDR3 has 13 residues. CDR3 DNA is the only sequence kept; it has 39 bases, read in frame from the first base. Paper-wide results and their limitations: In the study, some 160 TCR beta chains were listed as associated with cytomegalovirus. Only TCR beta chains were sequenced in this cohort, and the absence of alpha or paired-chain data limited detectable features. The classifier was reported to diagnose cytomegalovirus status with high specificity and sensitivity in both the original cohort and the validation cohort. The authors suggested that the approach could potentially be extended to other disease states and immunological phenotypes. Compared with equally common non-associated chains, HLA-associated TCR beta chains in a later analysis were more clonally expanded and had lower generation probabilities. While some public TCRs were present in many individuals, most TCR sequences turned up only very rarely across donors. A further reported finding was that TCR beta sequences accurately predicted the HLA-A and HLA-B alleles for most subjects in the first cohort. In vitro tests confirmed that a few of the cytomegalovirus-associated TCR beta chains recognize cytomegalovirus antigens. Linkage disequilibrium might explain the correlated functional status among segregating V segments, but an unknown experimental factor could not be excluded. According to a later genetic analysis, donors in an Asian-associated ancestry cluster had fewer N-insertions in productive TCRs than the roughly 670-donor mean. A cluster of highly shared sequence variants was judged likely to represent a technical artifact of the sequencing pipeline. According to a later analysis, most CMV-associated TCR beta chains appeared to be HLA-restricted, and the HLA associations seemed to be driven largely by CMV exposure. Presence/absence analyses assumed roughly uniform sequencing depth across donors, an assumption that may not hold. The 87-base-pair reads could not distinguish some IMGT-functional V segments, including TRBV6-2 and TRBV6-3, so those segments were excluded. In an earlier analysis of over 550 of the donors, most TCR beta V segments were observed in productive rearrangements about 87% or about 30% of the time, broadly matching IMGT annotations. Immune exposure information for the cohort was limited to CMV serostatus. Specific HLA alleles were associated with roughly 17,000 TCR beta sequences at a false discovery rate of 0.05 in a later analysis. A later genetic analysis associated a missense DCLRE1C variant with V-gene and J-gene trimming of TCR beta chains, and an independent cohort replicated the association. Because counts were too low, around 18 rarely observed V segments, including chromosome 9 orphons, were left out of the earlier analysis of a few hundred of the donors. A later analysis reported that several top co-occurrence clusters appeared linked to parvovirus B19, influenza, CMV and Epstein-Barr virus. When HLA alleles, especially DR and DQ, strongly co-occurred, TCR associations were difficult to assign to individual alleles. Because HLA typing was unavailable for some donors at each locus, only the typed subset was used in association tests. A later analysis found that TCR association rates varied across HLA loci, with DRB1 alleles showing the most associated TCRs and HLA-C alleles the fewest.

This receptor was obtained from a woman aged 40 to 49 in good health and CMV-seronegative. The chain is assembled from TRBV4-2 and TRBJ2-2, with the D gene not confidently named. The material sequenced was PBMCs. DNA sequence: TGTGCCAGCAGCCCTTCTATGTCTGGGGAGCTGTTTTTT. Translation gives CASSPSMSGELFF.